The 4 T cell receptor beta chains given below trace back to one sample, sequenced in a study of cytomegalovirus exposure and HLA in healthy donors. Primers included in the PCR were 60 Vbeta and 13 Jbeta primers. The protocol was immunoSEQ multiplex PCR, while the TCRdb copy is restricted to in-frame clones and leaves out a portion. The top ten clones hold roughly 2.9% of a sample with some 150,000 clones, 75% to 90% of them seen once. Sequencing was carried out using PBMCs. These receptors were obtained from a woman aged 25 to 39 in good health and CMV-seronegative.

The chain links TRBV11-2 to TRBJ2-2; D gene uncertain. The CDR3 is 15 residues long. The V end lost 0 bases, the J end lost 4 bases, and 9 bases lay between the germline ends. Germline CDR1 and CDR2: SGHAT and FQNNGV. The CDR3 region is CASSLDIQSTGELFF. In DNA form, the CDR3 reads TGTGCCAGCAGCTTAGATATACAGTCCACCGGGGAGCTGTTTTTT.

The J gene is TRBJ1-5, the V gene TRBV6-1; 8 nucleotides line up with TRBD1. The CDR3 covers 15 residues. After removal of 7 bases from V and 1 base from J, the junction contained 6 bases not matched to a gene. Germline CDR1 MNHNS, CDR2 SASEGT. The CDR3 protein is CASNDRTGSNQPQHF. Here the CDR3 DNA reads TGTGCCAGCAATGATCGGACAGGGAGCAATCAGCCCCAGCATTTT.

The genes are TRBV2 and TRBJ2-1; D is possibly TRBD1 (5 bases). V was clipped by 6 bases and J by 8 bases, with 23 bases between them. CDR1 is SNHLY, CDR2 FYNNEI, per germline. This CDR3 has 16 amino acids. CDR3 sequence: CASRQTQGPHNDEQFF. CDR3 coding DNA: TGTGCCAGCAGACAAACCCAGGGTCCCCATAATGATGAGCAGTTCTTC.

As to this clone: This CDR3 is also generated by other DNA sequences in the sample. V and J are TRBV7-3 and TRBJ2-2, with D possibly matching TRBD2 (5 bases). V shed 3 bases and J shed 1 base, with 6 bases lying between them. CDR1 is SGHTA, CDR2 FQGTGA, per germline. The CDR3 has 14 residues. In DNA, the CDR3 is TGTGCCAGCAGCTTGGGGAGGAACACCGGGGAGCTGTTTTTT. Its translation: CASSLGRNTGELFF.